This entry is about one T cell receptor (beta chain). Survey-level resolution applied to immunoSEQ assay v3.0. The repertoire was sequenced with immunoSEQ multiplex PCR; TCRdb's copy has only in-frame clones and lacks some. The sample includes about 25,000 clones, 70% to 90% of them seen just once. This specimen belongs to a study of long-term antiretroviral therapy in people with HIV. This CDR3 comprises 20 residues. The sequencing used unsorted PBMCs, collected 1.2 years after starting antiretroviral therapy. The V gene is TRBV1, the J gene TRBJ2-1; TRBD2 is the table's D call, not checked against the DNA. TRBV1 constitutes a pseudogene. The TCR was taken from a man aged 50 or older with HIV. CDR3 in amino acids: CTSSLSPGLAGGGSFNEQFF. The CDR3 DNA reads as TGCACCAGCAGCCTTAGTCCGGGACTAGCGGGGGGAGGAAGCTTCAATGAGCAGTTCTTC.